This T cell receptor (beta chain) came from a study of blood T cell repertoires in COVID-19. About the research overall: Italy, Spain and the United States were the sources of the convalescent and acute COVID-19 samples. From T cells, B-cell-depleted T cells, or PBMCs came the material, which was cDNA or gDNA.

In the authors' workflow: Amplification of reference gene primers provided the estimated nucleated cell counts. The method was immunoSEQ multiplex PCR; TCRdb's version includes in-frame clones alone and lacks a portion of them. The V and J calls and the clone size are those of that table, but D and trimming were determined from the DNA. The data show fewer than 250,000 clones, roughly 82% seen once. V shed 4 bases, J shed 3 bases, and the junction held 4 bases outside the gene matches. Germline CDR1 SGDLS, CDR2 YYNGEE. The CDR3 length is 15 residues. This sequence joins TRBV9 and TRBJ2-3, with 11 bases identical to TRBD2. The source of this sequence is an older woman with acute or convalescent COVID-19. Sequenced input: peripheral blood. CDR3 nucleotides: TGTGCCAGCAGCTGGGGACTAGCGGAAACAGATACGCAGTATTTT. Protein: CASSWGLAETDTQYF.